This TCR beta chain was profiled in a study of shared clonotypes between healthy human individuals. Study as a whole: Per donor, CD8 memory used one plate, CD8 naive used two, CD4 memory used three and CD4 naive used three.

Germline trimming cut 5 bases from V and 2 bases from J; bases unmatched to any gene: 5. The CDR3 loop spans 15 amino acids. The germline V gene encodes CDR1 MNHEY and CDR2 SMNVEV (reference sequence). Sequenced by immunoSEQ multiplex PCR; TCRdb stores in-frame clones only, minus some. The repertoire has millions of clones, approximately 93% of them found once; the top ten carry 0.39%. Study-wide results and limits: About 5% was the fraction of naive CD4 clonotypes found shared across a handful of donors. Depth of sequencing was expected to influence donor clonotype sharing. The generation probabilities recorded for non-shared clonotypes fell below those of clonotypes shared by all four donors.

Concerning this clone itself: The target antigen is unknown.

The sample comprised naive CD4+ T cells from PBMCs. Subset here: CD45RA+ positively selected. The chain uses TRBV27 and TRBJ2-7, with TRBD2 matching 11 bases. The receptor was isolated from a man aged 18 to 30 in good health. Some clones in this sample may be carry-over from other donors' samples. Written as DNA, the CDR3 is TGTGCCAGCAGTCCCCGACTAGCGGGAACCTACGAGCAGTACTTC. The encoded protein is CASSPRLAGTYEQYF.